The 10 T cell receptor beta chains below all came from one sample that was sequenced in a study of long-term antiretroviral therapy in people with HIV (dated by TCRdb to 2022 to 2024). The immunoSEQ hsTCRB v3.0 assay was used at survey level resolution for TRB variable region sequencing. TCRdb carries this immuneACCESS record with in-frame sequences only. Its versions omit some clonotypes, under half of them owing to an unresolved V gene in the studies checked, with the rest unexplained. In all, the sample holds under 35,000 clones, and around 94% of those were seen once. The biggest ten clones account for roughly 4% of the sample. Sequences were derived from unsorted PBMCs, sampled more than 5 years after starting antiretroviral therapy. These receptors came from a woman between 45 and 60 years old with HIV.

The CDR3 region has the DNA TGTGCCAGCAGTTTCCGGGACGCAAGGACCCAGTACTTC. It translates to CASSFRDARTQYF. This sequence joins TRBV27 and TRBJ2-5, with D perhaps assigned TRBD1 or TRBD2 (5 bases each). V was shortened by 3 bases and J by 7 bases, with 12 bases between the two germline ends. The CDR3 spans 13 residues. The germline CDR1 and CDR2 sequences are MNHEY and SMNVEV (reference sequence).

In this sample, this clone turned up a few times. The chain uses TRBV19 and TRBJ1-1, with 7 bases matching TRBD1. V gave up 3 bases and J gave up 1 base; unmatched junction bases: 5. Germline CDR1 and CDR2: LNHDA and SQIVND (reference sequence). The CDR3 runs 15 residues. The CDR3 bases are TGTGCCAGTAGTATCCGACAGGGTGGGAACACTGAAGCTTTCTTT. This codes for CASSIRQGGNTEAFF.

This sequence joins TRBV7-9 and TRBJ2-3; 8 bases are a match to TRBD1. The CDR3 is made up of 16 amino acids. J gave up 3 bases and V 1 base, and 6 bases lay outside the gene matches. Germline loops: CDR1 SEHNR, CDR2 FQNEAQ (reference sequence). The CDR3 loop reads CASSLVGQGATDTQYF. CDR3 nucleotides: TGTGCCAGCAGCTTAGTGGGGCAGGGGGCAACAGATACGCAGTATTTT.

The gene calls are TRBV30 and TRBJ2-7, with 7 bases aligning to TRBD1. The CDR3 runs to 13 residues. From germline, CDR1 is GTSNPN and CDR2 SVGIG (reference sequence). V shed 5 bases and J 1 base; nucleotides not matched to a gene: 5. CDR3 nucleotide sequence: TGTGCCTGGGCCCGGGACAGATCCTACGAGCAGTACTTC. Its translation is CAWARDRSYEQYF.

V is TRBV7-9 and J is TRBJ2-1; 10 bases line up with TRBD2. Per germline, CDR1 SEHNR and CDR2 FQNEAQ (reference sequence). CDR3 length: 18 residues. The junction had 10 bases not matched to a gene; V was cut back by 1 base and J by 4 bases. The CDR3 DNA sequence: TGTGCCAGCAGCTTAGAGGTTTTTCGGACTAGCGGATACAATGAGCAGTTCTTC. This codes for CASSLEVFRTSGYNEQFF.

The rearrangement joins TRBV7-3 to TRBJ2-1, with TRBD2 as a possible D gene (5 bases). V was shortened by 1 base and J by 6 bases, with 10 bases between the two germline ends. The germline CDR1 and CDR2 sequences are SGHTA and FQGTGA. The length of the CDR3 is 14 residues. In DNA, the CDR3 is TGTGCCAGCAGCTTAAGCGGACTGACCAATGAGCAGTTCTTC. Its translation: CASSLSGLTNEQFF.

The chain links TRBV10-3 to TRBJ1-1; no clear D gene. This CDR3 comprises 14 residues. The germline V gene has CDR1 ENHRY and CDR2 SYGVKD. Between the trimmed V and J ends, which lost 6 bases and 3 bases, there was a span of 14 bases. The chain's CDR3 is CAIRYRGVDTEAFF. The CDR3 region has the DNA TGTGCCATCAGATATCGGGGAGTCGACACTGAAGCTTTCTTT.

The CDR3 spells CASSQITSGGPQETQYF. The CDR3 DNA reads as TGCGCCAGCAGCCAAATCACTAGCGGGGGACCTCAAGAGACCCAGTACTTC. The rearrangement uses TRBV4-1 and TRBJ2-5; 11 nucleotides agree with TRBD2. Germline V gene data show CDR1 as MGHRA and CDR2 as YSYEKL. The CDR3 spans 17 residues. The V gene end was trimmed by 2 bases and the J gene end by 2 bases; junction bases not matched to a gene: 7.

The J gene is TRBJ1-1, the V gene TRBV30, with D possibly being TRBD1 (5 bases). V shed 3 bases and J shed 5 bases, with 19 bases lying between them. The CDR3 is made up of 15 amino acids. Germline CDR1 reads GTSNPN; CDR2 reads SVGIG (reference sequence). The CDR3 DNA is TGTGCCTGGAGGGGTAATACGGGGGGATCGACTGAAGCTTTCTTT. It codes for CAWRGNTGGSTEAFF.

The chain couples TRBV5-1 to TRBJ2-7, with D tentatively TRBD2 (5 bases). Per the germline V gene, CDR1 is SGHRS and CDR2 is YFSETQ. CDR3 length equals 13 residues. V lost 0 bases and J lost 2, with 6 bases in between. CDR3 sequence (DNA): TGCGCCAGCAGCTTGGGAGGGACCTACGAGCAGTACTTC. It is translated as CASSLGGTYEQYF.